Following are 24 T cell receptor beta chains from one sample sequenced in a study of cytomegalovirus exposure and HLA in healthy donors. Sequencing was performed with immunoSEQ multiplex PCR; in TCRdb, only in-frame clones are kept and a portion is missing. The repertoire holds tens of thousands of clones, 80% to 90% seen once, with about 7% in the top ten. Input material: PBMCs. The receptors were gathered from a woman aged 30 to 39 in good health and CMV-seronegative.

In DNA form, the CDR3 reads TGTGCCAGCAGCTTAAAAGGGACTAGCGCCACTAGCACAGATACGCAGTATTTT. This translates into CASSLKGTSATSTDTQYF. The rearrangement links TRBV7-2 to TRBJ2-3; TRBD2 agrees at 10 bases. J gave up 0 bases and V 2 bases, and 8 bases lay outside the gene matches. Germline lookup yields CDR1 SGHTA and CDR2 FQGNSA. This CDR3 is built from 18 residues.

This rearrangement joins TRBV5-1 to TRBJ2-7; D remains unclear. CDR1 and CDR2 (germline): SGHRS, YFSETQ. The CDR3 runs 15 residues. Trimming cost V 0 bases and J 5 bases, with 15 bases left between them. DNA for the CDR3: TGCGCCAGCAGCTTGGGGCGACACCTGGGCAACGAGCAGTACTTC. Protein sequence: CASSLGRHLGNEQYF.

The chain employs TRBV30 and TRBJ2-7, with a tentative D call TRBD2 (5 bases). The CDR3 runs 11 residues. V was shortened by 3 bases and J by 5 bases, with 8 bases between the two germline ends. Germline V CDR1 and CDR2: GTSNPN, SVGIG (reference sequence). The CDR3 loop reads CAWSVGDEQYF. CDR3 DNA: TGTGCCTGGAGCGTCGGGGACGAGCAGTACTTC.

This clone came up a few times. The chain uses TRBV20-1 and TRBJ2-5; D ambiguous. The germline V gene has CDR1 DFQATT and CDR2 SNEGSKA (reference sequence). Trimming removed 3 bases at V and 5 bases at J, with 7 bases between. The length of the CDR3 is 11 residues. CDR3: CSARSGETQYF. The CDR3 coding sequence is TGCAGTGCTAGGTCCGGGGAGACCCAGTACTTC.

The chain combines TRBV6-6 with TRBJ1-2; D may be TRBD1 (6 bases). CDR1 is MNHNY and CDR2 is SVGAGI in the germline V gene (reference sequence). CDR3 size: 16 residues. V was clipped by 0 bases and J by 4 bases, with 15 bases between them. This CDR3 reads CASSYSGGGEFYGYTF. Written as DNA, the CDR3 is TGTGCCAGCAGTTACTCTGGGGGGGGCGAGTTCTATGGCTACACCTTC.

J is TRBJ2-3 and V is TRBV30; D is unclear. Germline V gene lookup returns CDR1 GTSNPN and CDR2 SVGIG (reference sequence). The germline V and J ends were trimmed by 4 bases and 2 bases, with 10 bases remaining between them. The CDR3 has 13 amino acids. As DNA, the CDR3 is TGTGCCTGGAATGGGCCTAACACAGATACGCAGTATTTT. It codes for CAWNGPNTDTQYF. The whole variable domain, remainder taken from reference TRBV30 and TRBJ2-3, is SQTIHQWPATLVQPVGSPLSLECTVEGTSNPNLYWYRQAAGRGLQLLFYSVGIGQISSEVPQNLSASRPQDRQFILSSKKLLLSDSGFYLCAWNGPNTDTQYFGPGTRLTVL.

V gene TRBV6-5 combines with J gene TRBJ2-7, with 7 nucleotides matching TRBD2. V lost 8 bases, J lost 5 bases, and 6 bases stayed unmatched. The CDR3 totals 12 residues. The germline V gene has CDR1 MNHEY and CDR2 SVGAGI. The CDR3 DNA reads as TGTGCCAGCGGGAGGGGCGGCAACGAGCAGTACTTC. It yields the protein CASGRGGNEQYF.

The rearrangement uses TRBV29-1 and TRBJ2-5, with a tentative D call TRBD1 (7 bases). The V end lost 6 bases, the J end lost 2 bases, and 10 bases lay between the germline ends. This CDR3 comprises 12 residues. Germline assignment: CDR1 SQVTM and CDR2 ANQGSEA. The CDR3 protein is CSVAGQQETQYF. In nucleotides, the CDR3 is TGCAGCGTCGCGGGACAGCAAGAGACCCAGTACTTC.

CDR3 DNA sequence: TGCGCCAGCTCCCAGATAGGACAGGGCAACTACGAGCAGTACTTC. It translates to CASSQIGQGNYEQYF. The J gene is TRBJ2-7, the V gene TRBV4-1; TRBD1 matches 8 bases. Per the germline V gene, CDR1 is MGHRA and CDR2 is YSYEKL. V shed 8 bases, J shed 3 bases, and the junction held 12 bases outside the gene matches. This CDR3 region has 15 residues.

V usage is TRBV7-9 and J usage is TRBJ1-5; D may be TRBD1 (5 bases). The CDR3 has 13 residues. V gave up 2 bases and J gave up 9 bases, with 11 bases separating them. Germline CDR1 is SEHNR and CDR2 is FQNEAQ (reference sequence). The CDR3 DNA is TGTGCCAGCAGCTTAAGTTTGGGGGGGCCCCAGCATTTT. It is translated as CASSLSLGGPQHF.

The CDR3 DNA is TGTGCCAGCAGCTACCGGGACAGCTACGAGCAGTACTTC. It is translated as CASSYRDSYEQYF. The rearrangement uses TRBV11-2 and TRBJ2-7; 7 nucleotides line up with TRBD1. Germline V gene lookup returns CDR1 SGHAT and CDR2 FQNNGV. The CDR3 length is 13 residues. The V gene end was trimmed by 4 bases and the J gene end by 3 bases; junction bases not matched to a gene: 3.

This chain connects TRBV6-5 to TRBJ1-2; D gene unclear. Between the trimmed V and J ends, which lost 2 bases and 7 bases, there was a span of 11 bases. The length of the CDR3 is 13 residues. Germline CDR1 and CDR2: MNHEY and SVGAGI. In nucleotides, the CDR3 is TGTGCCAGCAGTTACACCCGGGGTGGTGGCTACACCTTC. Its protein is CASSYTRGGGYTF.

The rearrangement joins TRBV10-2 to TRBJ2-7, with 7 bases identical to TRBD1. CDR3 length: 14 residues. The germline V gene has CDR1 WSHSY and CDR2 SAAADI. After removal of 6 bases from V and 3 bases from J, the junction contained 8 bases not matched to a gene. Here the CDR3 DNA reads TGCGCCAGCAGGAGCACAGGGGTTAGCTACGAGCAGTACTTC. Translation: CASRSTGVSYEQYF.

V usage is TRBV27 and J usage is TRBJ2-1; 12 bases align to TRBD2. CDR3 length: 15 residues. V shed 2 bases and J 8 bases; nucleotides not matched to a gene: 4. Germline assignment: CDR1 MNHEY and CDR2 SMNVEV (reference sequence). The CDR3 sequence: CASSLLAGGLDEQFF. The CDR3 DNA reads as TGTGCCAGCAGTTTACTAGCGGGAGGGCTCGATGAGCAGTTCTTC.

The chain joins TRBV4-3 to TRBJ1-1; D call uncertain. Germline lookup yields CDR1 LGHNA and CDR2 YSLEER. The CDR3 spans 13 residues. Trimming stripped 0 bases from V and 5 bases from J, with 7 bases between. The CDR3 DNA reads TGCGCCAGCAGCCAAGAAGCGGAAACTGAAGCTTTCTTT. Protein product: CASSQEAETEAFF.

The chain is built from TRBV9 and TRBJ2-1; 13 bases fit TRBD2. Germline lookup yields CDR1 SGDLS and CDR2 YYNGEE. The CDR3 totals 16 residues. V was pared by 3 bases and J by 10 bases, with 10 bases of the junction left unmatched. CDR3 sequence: CASSALTSGRAWEQFF. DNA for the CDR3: TGTGCCAGCAGCGCCCTCACTAGCGGGAGGGCCTGGGAGCAGTTCTTC.

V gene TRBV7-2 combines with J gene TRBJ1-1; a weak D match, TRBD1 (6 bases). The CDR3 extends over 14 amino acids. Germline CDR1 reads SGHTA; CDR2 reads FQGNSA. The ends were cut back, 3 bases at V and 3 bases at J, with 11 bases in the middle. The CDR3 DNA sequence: TGTGCCAGCAGCTTTCCAAGGACAGACACTGAAGCTTTCTTT. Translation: CASSFPRTDTEAFF.

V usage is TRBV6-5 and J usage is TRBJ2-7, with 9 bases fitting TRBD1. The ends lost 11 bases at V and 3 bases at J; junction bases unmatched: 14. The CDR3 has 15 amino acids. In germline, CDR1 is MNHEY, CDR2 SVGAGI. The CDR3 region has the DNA TGTGCCGCCTGGCCGGGACAGGGACCGATCTACGAGCAGTACTTC. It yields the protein CAAWPGQGPIYEQYF.

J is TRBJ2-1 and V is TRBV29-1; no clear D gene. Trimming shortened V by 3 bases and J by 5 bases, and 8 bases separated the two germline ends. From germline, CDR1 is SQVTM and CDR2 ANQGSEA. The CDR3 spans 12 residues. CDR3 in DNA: TGCAGCGTTGAGCGGCACAACAATGAGCAGTTCTTC. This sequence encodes CSVERHNNEQFF.

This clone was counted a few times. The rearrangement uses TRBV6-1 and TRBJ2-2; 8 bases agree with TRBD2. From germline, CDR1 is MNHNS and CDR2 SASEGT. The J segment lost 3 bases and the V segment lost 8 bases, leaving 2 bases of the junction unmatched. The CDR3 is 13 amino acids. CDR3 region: CASEREYTGELFF. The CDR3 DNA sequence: TGTGCCAGCGAGCGGGAGTACACCGGGGAGCTGTTTTTT.

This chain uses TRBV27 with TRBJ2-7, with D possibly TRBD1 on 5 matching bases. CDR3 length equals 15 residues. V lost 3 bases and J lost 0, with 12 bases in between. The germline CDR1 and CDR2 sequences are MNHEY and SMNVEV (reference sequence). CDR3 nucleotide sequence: TGTGCCAGCAGTTTCAGGGCTCGGAGCTCCTACGAGCAGTACTTC. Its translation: CASSFRARSSYEQYF.

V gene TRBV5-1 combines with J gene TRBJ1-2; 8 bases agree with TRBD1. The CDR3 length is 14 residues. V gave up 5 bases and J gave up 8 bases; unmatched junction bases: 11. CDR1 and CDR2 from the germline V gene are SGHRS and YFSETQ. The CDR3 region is CASRPTTGGYGYTF. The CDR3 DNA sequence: TGCGCCAGCAGGCCCACAACAGGGGGTTACGGCTACACCTTC.

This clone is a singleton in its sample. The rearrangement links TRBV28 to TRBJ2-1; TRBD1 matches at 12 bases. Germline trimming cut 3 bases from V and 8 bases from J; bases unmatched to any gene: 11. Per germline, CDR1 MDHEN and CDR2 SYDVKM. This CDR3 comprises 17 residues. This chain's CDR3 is CASSFWRPGQGAYEQFF. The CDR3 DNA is TGTGCCAGCAGTTTTTGGAGGCCGGGACAGGGGGCCTATGAGCAGTTCTTC.

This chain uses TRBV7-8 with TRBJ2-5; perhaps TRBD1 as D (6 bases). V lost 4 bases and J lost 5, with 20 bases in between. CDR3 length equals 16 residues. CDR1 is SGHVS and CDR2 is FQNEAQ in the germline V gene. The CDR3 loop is CASSSPTGFQVETQYF. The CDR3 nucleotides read TGTGCCAGCAGCTCACCCACAGGGTTCCAGGTGGAGACCCAGTACTTC.